This T cell receptor beta chain was profiled in a study of CD8 T cells in ankylosing spondylitis. Overall study results and limits: Seemingly characteristic of ankylosing spondylitis blood was a TCR beta motif consisting of fewer than 10 highly homologous variants.

Regarding this clonotype: What it binds is unknown.

This CDR3 contains 16 residues. Trimming left V 5 bases short and J 5 bases short, with 18 bases between. Germline assignment: CDR1 LNHDA and CDR2 SQIVND (reference sequence). The authors made TCR beta libraries by quantitative 5'-RACE with molecular barcodes. TCRdb re-called the 5' RACE reads with MiXCR, one entry per CDR3 protein. The sample has about 440,000 distinct CDR3 sequences; roughly a sixth are singletons. V usage is TRBV19 and J usage is TRBJ2-2; D perhaps matches TRBD2 (6 bases). This TCR derives from a male donor with ankylosing spondylitis. Sequencing was carried out using blood, either unsorted or a sorted T cell fraction (not recorded which). CDR3 in amino acids: CASSLTTGGRTGELFF. CDR3 bases: TGTGCCAGTAGTTTAACGACCGGGGGACGGACCGGGGAGCTGTTTTTT.